These 23 T cell receptor beta chains came from one sample sequenced in a study of blood T cell repertoires in COVID-19 (dated by TCRdb to about 2020). Libraries came from the immunoSEQ multiplex PCR assay. TCRdb holds this immuneACCESS table with in-frame rearrangements only. Some clones are missing; in checked studies, unresolved V genes explain under half, and the rest has no known cause. Recorded for this sample are under 200,000 clones; roughly nine tenths of them occurred a single time. Of the sample, 0.53% falls within the top ten clones. Sequenced material: peripheral blood. These receptors originate from a man between 45 and 60 years old with acute or convalescent COVID-19.

The J gene is TRBJ2-7, the V gene TRBV4-1, with a weak D call TRBD2 (5 bases). The V gene lost 1 base and the J gene lost 7 bases, with 17 bases spanning the gap. CDR1 MGHRA and CDR2 YSYEKL come from the germline V gene. CDR3 length equals 15 residues. CDR3 DNA: TGCGCCAGCAGCCAAGTGCCAGTCGGGGAATGGGAGCAGTACTTC. Residues: CASSQVPVGEWEQYF.

This rearrangement joins TRBV29-1 to TRBJ1-1, with TRBD1 matching 8 bases. With 8 bases clipped from V and 5 bases from J, the junction kept 7 bases outside the gene matches. Germline V gives CDR1 SQVTM, CDR2 ANQGSEA. The CDR3 totals 12 residues. This CDR3 reads CSSTGGGTEAFF. CDR3 DNA sequence: TGCAGCTCCACAGGGGGGGGGACTGAAGCTTTCTTT.

V is TRBV3-1 (or the pseudogene TRBV3-2) and J is TRBJ1-2; no clear D gene. V lost 3 bases, J lost 7 bases, and 9 bases lay in between. The CDR3 is 12 amino acids. Germline assignment: CDR1 LGHDT and CDR2 YNNKEL (reference sequence). CDR3 sequence: CASSQTEAGYTF. The CDR3 DNA follows: TGTGCCAGCAGCCAGACGGAGGCTGGCTACACCTTC.

The chain has TRBV4-3 and TRBJ1-2, with 9 bases lining up with TRBD1. CDR1 is LGHNA, CDR2 YSLEER, per germline. The CDR3 covers 14 residues. Trimming cost V 4 bases and J 2 bases; bases outside gene matches: 2. CDR3 protein: CASSPGQGNYGYTF. The DNA for the CDR3 is TGCGCCAGCAGCCCAGGACAGGGGAACTATGGCTACACCTTC.

The J gene is TRBJ2-1, the V gene TRBV6-6, with 9 bases fitting TRBD1. This CDR3 has 16 residues. The V segment lost 6 bases and the J segment 2 bases; nucleotides outside the gene matches: 8. From germline, CDR1 is MNHNY and CDR2 SVGAGI (reference sequence). CDR3 sequence: CASRPGQGPTYNEQFF. CDR3 DNA sequence: TGTGCCAGCAGGCCGGGACAGGGACCCACCTACAATGAGCAGTTCTTC.

The V call is TRBV14, the J call TRBJ2-1; D not certain. Germline V gene lookup returns CDR1 SGHDN and CDR2 FVKESK. This CDR3 comprises 15 residues. Trimming stripped 3 bases from V and 7 bases from J, with 16 bases between. The CDR3 coding sequence is TGTGCCAGCAGCCATCTTACAATCCCCCTGAATGAGCAGTTCTTC. Amino acid sequence: CASSHLTIPLNEQFF.

J is TRBJ1-3 and V is TRBV7-2; TRBD1 might be the D (5 bases). The CDR3 is 15 residues long. The germline V gene has CDR1 SGHTA and CDR2 FQGNSA. Trimming pared 1 base from V and 0 bases from J, leaving 7 bases between. The CDR3 nucleotides read TGTGCCAGCAGCTTAGGGGGGGGCTCTGGAAACACCATATATTTT. Protein: CASSLGGGSGNTIYF.

The CDR3 is CAWSVRGQNTGELFF. CDR3 sequence (DNA): TGTGCCTGGAGTGTACGCGGACAGAACACCGGGGAGCTGTTTTTT. The V gene is TRBV30, the J gene TRBJ2-2, with a possible D match to TRBD1 (5 bases). This CDR3 is built from 15 residues. CDR1 and CDR2 (germline): GTSNPN, SVGIG (reference sequence). V was pared by 0 bases and J by 1 base, with 9 bases between.

The V gene is TRBV18, the J gene TRBJ1-2; 7 positions agree with TRBD1. The CDR3 has 15 residues. The germline V gene encodes CDR1 KGHSH and CDR2 LQKENI. The junction had 15 bases not matched to a gene; V was cut back by 6 bases and J by 8 bases. The CDR3 region is CASSGAGQAFGGYTF. The CDR3 nucleotides read TGTGCCAGCTCCGGTGCCGGACAGGCCTTCGGAGGCTACACCTTC.

The chain employs TRBV5-4 and TRBJ2-5; D unclear. The CDR3 extends over 12 amino acids. V was cut by 1 base and J by 5 bases, with 6 bases left in between. From germline, CDR1 is SGHNT and CDR2 YYREEE (reference sequence). As DNA, the CDR3 is TGTGCCAGCAGCTTGCAGAGGGAGACCCAGTACTTC. Translation: CASSLQRETQYF.

This clone has a handful of counts. The chain links TRBV10-1 to TRBJ1-1, with 8 nucleotides matching TRBD1. The CDR3 extends over 14 amino acids. CDR1 WNHNN and CDR2 SYGVQD come from the germline V gene (reference sequence). V shed 5 bases and J 2 bases; nucleotides not matched to a gene: 4. The CDR3, as DNA: TGCGCCAGCAGTACAGGGGGGGAAAACACTGAAGCTTTCTTT. Protein: CASSTGGENTEAFF.

CDR3 region: CASSYTGNSPLHF. The CDR3 region has the DNA TGTGCCAGCAGCTATACAGGGAACTCACCCCTCCACTTT. V is TRBV11-3 and J is TRBJ1-6, with D maybe TRBD1 (6 bases). CDR1 and CDR2 from the germline V gene are SGHNT and YENEEA. The V end lost 4 bases, the J end lost 10 bases, and 11 bases lay between the germline ends. The CDR3 is 13 amino acids. The variable domain in full, completed from reference TRBV11-3 and TRBJ1-6, reads EAGVVQSPRYKIIEKKQPVAFWCNPISGHNTLYWYLQNLGQGPELLIRYENEEAVDDSQLPKDRFSAERLKGVDSTLKIQPAELGDSAVYLCASSYTGNSPLHFGNGTRLTVT.

This clone was observed a handful of times. The CDR3 DNA reads TGTGCCAGCAGCCGAGGGAGAAATCTGAACTATGGCTACACCTTC. Its protein is CASSRGRNLNYGYTF. The V call is TRBV7-9, the J call TRBJ1-2; D gene uncertain. V was clipped by 5 bases and J by 2 bases, with 15 bases between them. Germline V gene data show CDR1 as SEHNR and CDR2 as FQNEAQ (reference sequence). This CDR3 spans 15 amino acids.

The table lists this clone with a count of one. One junction end disagrees with the germline gene, perhaps due to a read error. V gene TRBV7-6 combines with J gene TRBJ2-2; 7 nucleotides line up with TRBD1. CDR3 length: 15 amino acids. Per germline, CDR1 SGHVS and CDR2 FNYEAQ. The DNA for the CDR3 is TGTGCCAGCAGCCCAGCACAGGGGAACCCCGGGGAGCTGTTTTTT. This sequence encodes CASSPAQGNPGELFF.

This clone has more than one count but fewer than ten. V is TRBV5-8 and J is TRBJ2-2; TRBD2 agrees at 14 bases. Germline CDR1 and CDR2: SGHTS and YDEGEE. The CDR3 loop spans 17 amino acids. The V segment lost 4 bases and the J segment 1 base; nucleotides outside the gene matches: 3. Here the CDR3 reads CASSPGTSGGNTGELFF. CDR3 DNA sequence: TGTGCCAGCAGCCCTGGGACTAGCGGGGGGAACACCGGGGAGCTGTTTTTT.

This chain joins TRBV28 and TRBJ1-5, with D unclear. V was shortened by 7 bases and J by 0 bases, with 10 bases between the two germline ends. The CDR3 has 14 residues. CDR1 MDHEN and CDR2 SYDVKM come from the germline V gene. CDR3 region: CASTTSYSNQPQHF. CDR3 nucleotides: TGTGCCAGCACCACATCTTATAGCAATCAGCCCCAGCATTTT.

The chain joins TRBV29-1 to TRBJ1-4; possible D gene TRBD1, 6 bases. The CDR3 contains 14 residues. V gave up 5 bases and J gave up 0 bases, with 10 bases separating them. The germline V gene encodes CDR1 SQVTM and CDR2 ANQGSEA. The CDR3 coding sequence is TGCAGCGTTCGGGGGGGCGCAACTAATGAAAAACTGTTTTTT. Protein: CSVRGGATNEKLFF.

The gene calls are TRBV6-6 and TRBJ2-5, with D possibly TRBD1 on 7 matching bases. V dropped 6 bases and J dropped 5 bases, with 19 bases sitting between them. The CDR3 consists of 15 residues. CDR1 is MNHNY and CDR2 is SVGAGI in the germline V gene (reference sequence). CDR3 coding DNA: TGTGCCAGCAGGGGGTTCAGGGGGGCGCAGGAGACCCAGTACTTC. Protein: CASRGFRGAQETQYF.

The rearrangement uses TRBV12-3 or TRBV12-4 and TRBJ1-1, with D unresolved. The V and J ends lost 4 bases and 5 bases respectively, with 11 bases between them. The CDR3 has 13 amino acids. The CDR3 region is CASSSGRATEAFF. The DNA of the CDR3 is TGTGCCAGCAGTTCGGGGAGGGCGACTGAAGCTTTCTTT.

The chain joins TRBV7-2 to TRBJ1-2, with 10 bases lining up with TRBD1. Germline trimming cut 0 bases from V and 4 bases from J; bases unmatched to any gene: 5. The CDR3 is 16 residues long. CDR1 and CDR2 from the germline V gene are SGHTA and FQGNSA. The chain's CDR3 is CASSLAGQGFGYGYTF. CDR3 nucleotide sequence: TGTGCCAGCAGCTTAGCGGGACAGGGGTTTGGCTATGGCTACACCTTC.

V is TRBV7-2 and J is TRBJ2-5; 11 bases match TRBD2. This CDR3 is 17 amino acids long. With V trimmed by 0 bases and J by 4 bases, 7 bases remained unmatched. The germline V gene encodes CDR1 SGHTA and CDR2 FQGNSA. CDR3 sequence: CASSLALTSGGLETQYF. The CDR3 DNA reads as TGTGCCAGCAGCTTAGCGCTAACTAGCGGGGGACTAGAGACCCAGTACTTC.

The gene calls are TRBV5-4 and TRBJ1-3; tentative D call: TRBD1 (6 bases). V was trimmed by 4 bases and J by 0 bases, leaving 11 bases between them. The CDR3 sequence is 15 residues long. Germline V gene data show CDR1 as SGHNT and CDR2 as YYREEE (reference sequence). CDR3: CASSLGHSSGNTIYF. DNA for the CDR3: TGTGCCAGCAGCCTGGGACATAGCTCTGGAAACACCATATATTTT.

The chain is built from TRBV2 and TRBJ2-5, with D possibly being TRBD1 (6 bases). Per germline, CDR1 SNHLY and CDR2 FYNNEI. V shed 7 bases and J shed 2 bases, with 14 bases lying between them. This CDR3 comprises 14 residues. The CDR3 DNA reads as TGTGCCAGCAACCAACAGGGTCGGCAAGAGACCCAGTACTTC. The encoded protein is CASNQQGRQETQYF.